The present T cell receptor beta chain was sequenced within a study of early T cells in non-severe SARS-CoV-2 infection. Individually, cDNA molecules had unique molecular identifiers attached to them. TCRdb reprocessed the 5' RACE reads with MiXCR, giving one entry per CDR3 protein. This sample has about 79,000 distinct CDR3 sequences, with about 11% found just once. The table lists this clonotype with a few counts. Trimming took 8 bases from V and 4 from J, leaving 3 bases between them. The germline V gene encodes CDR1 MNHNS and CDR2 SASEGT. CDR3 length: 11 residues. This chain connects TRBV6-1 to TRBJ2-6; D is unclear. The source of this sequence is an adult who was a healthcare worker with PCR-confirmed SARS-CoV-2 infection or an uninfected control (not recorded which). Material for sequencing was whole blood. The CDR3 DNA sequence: TGTGCCAGCCTAGGGGCCAACGTCCTGACTTTC. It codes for CASLGANVLTF.